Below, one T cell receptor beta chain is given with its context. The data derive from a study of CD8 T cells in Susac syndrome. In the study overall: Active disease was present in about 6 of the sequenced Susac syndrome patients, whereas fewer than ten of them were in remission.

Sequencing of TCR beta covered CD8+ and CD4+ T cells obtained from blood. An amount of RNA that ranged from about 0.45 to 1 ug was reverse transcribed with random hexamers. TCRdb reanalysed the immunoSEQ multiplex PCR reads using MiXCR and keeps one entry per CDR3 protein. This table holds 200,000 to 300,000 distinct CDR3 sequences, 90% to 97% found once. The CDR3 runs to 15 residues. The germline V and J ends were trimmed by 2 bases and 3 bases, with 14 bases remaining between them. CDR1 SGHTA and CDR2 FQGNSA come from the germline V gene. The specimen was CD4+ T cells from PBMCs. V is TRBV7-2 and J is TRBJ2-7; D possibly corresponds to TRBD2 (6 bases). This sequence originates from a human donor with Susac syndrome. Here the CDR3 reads CASSLRGGADYEQYF. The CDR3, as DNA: TGTGCCAGCAGCTTACGGGGCGGGGCCGACTACGAGCAGTACTTC. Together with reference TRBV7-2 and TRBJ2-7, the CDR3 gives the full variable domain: GAGVSQSPSNKVTEKGKDVELRCDPISGHTALYWYRQSLGQGLEFLIYFQGNSAPDKSGLPSDRFSAERTGGSVSTLTIQRTQQEDSAVYLCASSLRGGADYEQYFGPGTRLTVT.